This entry lists 31 T cell receptor beta chains sequenced from one sample in a study of regulatory T cells in long-lasting Graves disease (dated by TCRdb to about 2021). In the paper's terms, the time point label means: persistent/refractory GD, antithyroid drugs over 5 years with positive TRAb. For both TCR sequencing and RNA sequencing, RNA was extracted from PBMCs in TRIzol. Libraries were constructed by multiplex PCR. The listed sequencing device is Illumina HiSeq 4000. iRepertoire HTBI primers and Arm-PCR amplification of CDR3 regions were used to construct TCR beta libraries. Starting from the raw public reads, TCRdb applied fastp trimming at Q25, assembled clones with MiXCR and retained in-frame beta chains. Each CDR3 protein appears once, grouped with its most common genes and DNA. The sample includes roughly 450,000 distinct CDR3 sequences, with less than 25% observed a single time. The ten largest clones add up to under 15% of the sample.

Specimen: peripheral blood mononuclear cells (PBMCs), collected when the disease was refractory, from a patient treated with antithyroid drugs. These receptors all come from a female donor with Graves disease.

This chain uses TRBV7-2 with TRBJ2-1; the match to TRBD2 covers 7 bases. The CDR3 contains 15 residues. Germline assignment: CDR1 SGHTA and CDR2 FQGNSA. V shed 6 bases and J 5 bases; nucleotides not matched to a gene: 10. CDR3 amino acids: CASREASGTHNEQFF. Written as DNA, the CDR3 is TGTGCCAGCAGGGAGGCCAGCGGGACGCACAATGAGCAGTTCTTC.

This clonotype showed up many times. The CDR3: CASSLHGRGDTQYF. DNA of the CDR3: TGTGCCAGCAGTTTGCACGGGCGGGGAGATACGCAGTATTTT. The chain uses TRBV12-3 or TRBV12-4 and TRBJ2-3, with D perhaps TRBD2 (6 bases). The CDR3 extends over 14 amino acids. V was cut by 3 bases and J by 5 bases, with 12 bases left in between.

The chain is built from TRBV5-1 and TRBJ2-7, with D uncertain. Trimming pared 0 bases from V and 5 bases from J, leaving 12 bases between. Germline loops: CDR1 SGHRS, CDR2 YFSETQ. This CDR3 region has 14 residues. The CDR3 sequence: CASSLEGSQDEQYF. The CDR3 nucleotides read TGCGCCAGCAGCTTGGAAGGGTCCCAGGACGAGCAGTACTTC. Full variable domain (rest looked up from reference TRBV5-1 and TRBJ2-7): KAGVTQTPRYLIKTRGQQVTLSCSPISGHRSVSWYQQTPGQGLQFLFEYFSETQRNKGNFPGRFSGRQFSNSRSEMNVSTLELGDSALYLCASSLEGSQDEQYFGPGTRLTVT.

This clonotype was recorded only once. A read error is possible here, since a much larger clone lies one base away. The chain employs TRBV28 and TRBJ2-2; tentatively, D is TRBD1 (5 bases). CDR1 and CDR2 (germline): MDHEN, SYDVKM. This CDR3 has 12 residues. The V and J ends lost 6 bases and 7 bases respectively, with 9 bases between them. CDR3 nucleotide sequence: TGTGCCAGCAGACAGGCCGGCGGGGAGCTGTTTTTT. It yields the protein CASRQAGGELFF.

V usage is TRBV5-4 and J usage is TRBJ2-1, with D tentatively TRBD2 (7 bases). The better agreement between TRBJ2-5 and the DNA end casts doubt on the J call. This CDR3 region has 14 residues. In germline, CDR1 is SGHNT, CDR2 YYREEE (reference sequence). CDR3: CASTPRGAAETQYF. In DNA form, the CDR3 reads TGTGCCAGCACCCCACGGGGGGCCGCCGAGACCCAGTACTTC.

As for this clonotype: A much larger clone lies a single base off, so this may be a read error. This chain connects TRBV6-5 to TRBJ2-7; no firm D call. The V gene's germline CDR1 is MNHEY and CDR2 SVGAGI. There are 14 residues in the CDR3. The chain's CDR3 is CASSSTAYSYERYF. CDR3 bases: TGTGCCAGCAGTTCAACAGCCTACTCCTACGAGCGGTACTTC.

This clonotype was picked up many times. The chain links TRBV7-2 to TRBJ1-2; 7 bases fit TRBD1. V lost 0 bases, J lost 3 bases, and 4 bases stayed unmatched. CDR3 length: 15 amino acids. Per the germline V gene, CDR1 is SGHTA and CDR2 is FQGNSA. The CDR3: CASSLAGGGDYGYTF. DNA for the CDR3: TGTGCCAGCAGCTTAGCGGGAGGGGGCGACTATGGCTACACCTTC. Full variable domain (missing parts from reference TRBV7-2 and TRBJ1-2): GAGVSQSPSNKVTEKGKDVELRCDPISGHTALYWYRQSLGQGLEFLIYFQGNSAPDKSGLPSDRFSAERTGGSVSTLTIQRTQQEDSAVYLCASSLAGGGDYGYTFGSGTRLTVV.

This clonotype was detected ten times or more. V is TRBV6-1 and J is TRBJ2-2; D is possibly TRBD1 (6 bases). V gave up 7 bases and J gave up 4 bases, with 13 bases separating them. Germline assignment: CDR1 MNHNS and CDR2 SASEGT. This CDR3 is built from 14 residues. The CDR3 sequence: CASTTGRSTGELFF. The CDR3, as DNA: TGTGCCAGCACCACAGGGCGTTCCACCGGGGAGCTGTTTTTT.

This clonotype has at least ten counts. The chain couples TRBV7-8 to TRBJ2-2, with a weak D call TRBD1 (5 bases). CDR3 length: 15 amino acids. Germline CDR1 is SGHVS and CDR2 is FQNEAQ. The V end lost 2 bases, the J end lost 7 bases, and 14 bases lay between the germline ends. The CDR3 loop is CASSLNPGSIGELFF. CDR3 DNA sequence: TGTGCCAGCAGCTTAAACCCAGGGTCTATCGGGGAGCTGTTTTTT.

To note about this clonotype: Just one base apart from a much larger clone, this may be a read error. This sequence joins TRBV28 and TRBJ2-7, with 9 bases matching TRBD1. CDR1 MDHEN and CDR2 SYDVKM come from the germline V gene. V was clipped by 6 bases and J by 3 bases; unmatched bases: 6. This CDR3 contains 14 residues. The DNA of the CDR3 is TGTGCCAGCAGGCCTACAGGGGGCCTCTACGAGCAGTACTTC. As protein: CASRPTGGLYEQYF. Full variable domain (rest looked up from reference TRBV28 and TRBJ2-7): DVKVTQSSRYLVKRTGEKVFLECVQDMDHENMFWYRQDPGLGLRLIYFSYDVKMKEKGDIPEGYSVSREKKERFSLILESASTNQTSMYLCASRPTGGLYEQYFGPGTRLTVT.

This clonotype came up a few times. The rearrangement uses TRBV7-9 and TRBJ2-7; perhaps TRBD1 as D (5 bases). The CDR3 consists of 14 residues. V was cut by 5 bases and J by 6 bases, with 17 bases left in between. Germline V gives CDR1 SEHNR, CDR2 FQNEAQ (reference sequence). The DNA for the CDR3 is TGTGCCAGCAGCGCCACTGACAGATTCCTCGAGCAGTACTTC. This translates into CASSATDRFLEQYF.

At least ten counts were recorded for this clonotype. The chain employs TRBV5-8 and TRBJ2-7; TRBD1 matches 7 bases. The V and J ends lost 0 bases and 6 bases, in that order; junction bases with no gene match: 3. CDR3 length equals 13 residues. Germline V gives CDR1 SGHTS, CDR2 YDEGEE. The CDR3 loop is CASSLGSGGEQYF. The CDR3 DNA is TGTGCCAGCAGCTTGGGTTCAGGGGGCGAGCAGTACTTC.

This sequence joins TRBV7-3 and TRBJ1-1; D remains ambiguous. The ends were cut back, 2 bases at V and 5 bases at J, with 21 bases in the middle. CDR1 is SGHTA, CDR2 FQGTGA, per germline. The CDR3 sequence is 17 residues long. The CDR3 is CASSLEWLTEAGTEAFF. As DNA, the CDR3 is TGTGCCAGCAGCTTAGAGTGGCTTACGGAAGCGGGGACTGAAGCTTTCTTT.

This clonotype was seen repeatedly, ten times or more. The chain carries TRBV28 and TRBJ1-5, with 9 nucleotides matching TRBD1. The germline V gene has CDR1 MDHEN and CDR2 SYDVKM. The junction had 2 bases not matched to a gene; V was cut back by 6 bases and J by 8 bases. The CDR3 has 12 residues. The CDR3 loop is CASRTGGEPQHF. The CDR3, as DNA: TGTGCCAGCAGGACAGGGGGGGAGCCCCAGCATTTT.

CDR3 protein: CASSPAWDTEAFF. The DNA of the CDR3 is TGTGCCAGCTCACCAGCGTGGGACACTGAAGCTTTCTTT. J is TRBJ1-1 and V is TRBV18, with D unclear. This CDR3 has 13 residues. Trimming took off 2 bases at V and 3 bases at J, with 7 bases between the two ends. Germline V lookup: CDR1 KGHSH, CDR2 LQKENI.

This clonotype has more than one count but fewer than ten. CDR3 bases: TGTGCCAGCAGCTCTCGACAGGGCTGGACCGGGGAGCTGTTTTTT. Amino acid sequence: CASSSRQGWTGELFF. The chain links TRBV7-2 to TRBJ2-2; 7 bases match TRBD1. The CDR3 consists of 15 residues. The ends lost 4 bases at V and 5 bases at J; junction bases unmatched: 7. Per the germline V gene, CDR1 is SGHTA and CDR2 is FQGNSA.

This clonotype has more than one count but fewer than ten. The rearrangement links TRBV25-1 to TRBJ1-1; no clear D. Germline assignment: CDR1 MGHDK and CDR2 SYGVNS. V lost 1 base to trimming and J lost 1 base, with 4 bases between them. The CDR3 is 13 residues long. The CDR3, as DNA: TGTGCCAGCAGTGAATGGGCGAACACTGAAGCTTTCTTT. Protein sequence: CASSEWANTEAFF.

Remarks on this clonotype: One base away lies a much larger clone, so this may be a sequencing read error. The chain combines TRBV7-2 with TRBJ1-1, with TRBD1 matching over 9 bases. Germline V gene sequence: CDR1 SGHTA, CDR2 FQGNSA. The V segment lost 5 bases and the J segment 4 bases; nucleotides outside the gene matches: 2. This CDR3 contains 13 residues. The CDR3 protein is CASSKTGGTEAFF. CDR3 bases: TGTGCCAGCAGCAAGACAGGGGGCACTGAAGCTTTCTTT.

The chain joins TRBV5-1 to TRBJ1-2; TRBD1 aligns across 8 bases. The V segment lost 0 bases and the J segment 9 bases; nucleotides outside the gene matches: 4. The germline gives CDR1 SGHRS, CDR2 YFSETQ. The CDR3 consists of 13 residues. The CDR3: CASSLGQGASYTF. The CDR3 region has the DNA TGCGCCAGCAGCTTGGGTCAGGGGGCGAGCTACACCTTC.

In its sample, this clonotype was seen a few times. The genes are TRBV20-1 and TRBJ1-1; D remains ambiguous. Looked up from germline, CDR1 is DFQATT and CDR2 is SNEGSKA (reference sequence). CDR3 length equals 15 residues. The V end was cut by 0 bases, the J end by 1 base, with 12 bases between. In DNA, the CDR3 is TGCAGTGCTAGAGATACGGGGATGGGGAACACTGAAGCTTTCTTT. The encoded protein is CSARDTGMGNTEAFF.

The V and J genes are TRBV6-2 or TRBV6-3 and TRBJ1-1, with no clear D. Between the trimmed V and J ends, which lost 2 bases and 6 bases, there was a span of 10 bases. The CDR3 length is 13 residues. CDR1 and CDR2 from the germline V gene are MNHEY and SVGEGT. This CDR3 is CASSYVGSSEAFF. CDR3 in DNA: TGTGCCAGCAGTTACGTTGGCAGCTCTGAAGCTTTCTTT.

As to this clonotype: A single base separates this from a much larger clone, so it may be a read error. The rearrangement uses TRBV6-2 or TRBV6-3 and TRBJ1-6; a possible D gene is TRBD1 (6 bases). V shed 5 bases and J shed 6 bases, with 11 bases lying between them. In germline, CDR1 is MNHEY, CDR2 SVGEGT. This CDR3 spans 14 amino acids. CDR3 DNA: TGTGCCAGCAGTCACAGGGAGTCTAATTCACCCCTCCACTTT. Residues: CASSHRESNSPLHF.

This clonotype has more than one count but fewer than ten. The V and J genes are TRBV12-3 or TRBV12-4 and TRBJ2-5; D might be TRBD1 (6 bases). With 3 bases removed from V and 5 bases from J, the gap between germline ends came to 22 bases. The CDR3 runs to 17 residues. CDR3 protein: CASSFGEGVGTRETQYF. The CDR3 nucleotides are TGTGCCAGCAGTTTCGGTGAGGGGGTAGGCACCAGGGAGACCCAGTACTTC.

The table lists this clonotype with many counts. The rearrangement uses TRBV19 and TRBJ2-7, with D possibly called TRBD1 or TRBD2 (5 bases each). This CDR3 is 18 amino acids long. V lost 4 bases, J lost 7 bases, and 29 bases lay in between. From germline, CDR1 is LNHDA and CDR2 SQIVND (reference sequence). CDR3 sequence reads: CASSTRARPGPSSGEQYF. The CDR3 DNA reads TGTGCCAGTAGTACCCGCGCGAGACCGGGACCATCCTCGGGGGAGCAGTACTTC.

This clonotype was detected ten times or more. This chain uses TRBV12-3 or TRBV12-4 with TRBJ2-7; 10 bases match TRBD2. The CDR3 is 18 residues long. J lost 3 bases, V lost 3 bases, and 14 bases had no gene match. The CDR3 coding sequence is TGTGCCAGCAGTTTTGACCCCTTTAGCGGGAGGTCTGTCTACGAGCAGTACTTC. Protein: CASSFDPFSGRSVYEQYF.

This clonotype was recorded many times. This rearrangement joins TRBV3-1 to TRBJ1-6, with D possibly matching TRBD1 (6 bases). The CDR3 contains 14 residues. The V gene's germline CDR1 is LGHDT and CDR2 YNNKEL (reference sequence). Trimming stripped 3 bases from V and 14 bases from J, with 17 bases between. Written as DNA, the CDR3 is TGTGCCAGCAGCCAGGGACACGCAGATACGGCCCTCCACTTT. It codes for CASSQGHADTALHF.

The gene calls are TRBV4-3 and TRBJ1-1; TRBD1 matches 7 bases. V trimming: 0 bases; J trimming: 5 bases; junction bases outside the gene matches: 6. CDR3 length equals 15 residues. In germline, CDR1 is LGHNA, CDR2 YSLEER. CDR3 sequence: CASSQDDREWTEAFF. The CDR3 nucleotides are TGCGCCAGCAGCCAAGATGACAGGGAGTGGACTGAAGCTTTCTTT.

This rearrangement joins TRBV7-7 to TRBJ2-6; 9 bases match TRBD1. The CDR3 consists of 16 residues. CDR1 and CDR2 (germline): SSHAT, FNYEAQ (reference sequence). The CDR3 region has the DNA TGTGCAACCCGGGACAGGGCCAGCTCTGGGGCCAACGTCCTGACTTTC. The encoded protein is CATRDRASSGANVLTF.

The sample holds many counts of this clonotype. This chain uses TRBV7-3 with TRBJ2-5; 8 nucleotides agree with TRBD2. V shed 5 bases, J shed 5 bases, and the junction held 7 bases outside the gene matches. The germline gives CDR1 SGHTA, CDR2 FQGTGA. The CDR3 runs 14 residues. The CDR3 sequence is CASSPGGVTETQYF. CDR3 nucleotides: TGTGCCAGCAGCCCCGGGGGGGTAACCGAGACCCAGTACTTC.

The sample holds a few counts of this clonotype. J is TRBJ1-1 and V is TRBV7-9; 8 bases fit TRBD1. Germline V gene sequence: CDR1 SEHNR, CDR2 FQNEAQ (reference sequence). V lost 4 bases and J lost 8; bases outside the gene matches: 6. The CDR3 has 13 amino acids. CDR3 bases: TGTGCCAGCAGCTACACCCAGGGGGCCGAAGCTTTCTTT. It codes for CASSYTQGAEAFF. Filled out from reference TRBV7-9 and TRBJ1-1, the complete variable domain reads DTGVSQNPRHKITKRGQNVTFRCDPISEHNRLYWYRQTLGQGPEFLTYFQNEAQLEKSRLLSDRFSAERPKGSFSTLEIQRTEQGDSAMYLCASSYTQGAEAFFGQGTRLTVV.

This clonotype has only a few counts. The chain combines TRBV3-1 with TRBJ1-2, with D possibly matching TRBD1 (6 bases). The CDR3 consists of 18 residues. The V gene's germline CDR1 is LGHDT and CDR2 YNNKEL (reference sequence). Trimming shortened V by 4 bases and J by 4 bases, and 25 bases separated the two germline ends. This CDR3 is CASSPVRGRGGRLYGYTF. CDR3 sequence (DNA): TGTGCCAGCAGCCCAGTCCGAGGCAGGGGAGGAAGGCTCTATGGCTACACCTTC. Full variable domain (rest looked up from reference TRBV3-1 and TRBJ1-2): DTAVSQTPKYLVTQMGNDKSIKCEQNLGHDTMYWYKQDSKKFLKIMFSYNNKELIINETVPNRFSPKSPDKAHLNLHINSLELGDSAVYFCASSPVRGRGGRLYGYTFGSGTRLTVV.